The rows below give T cell receptor beta chains drawn from one sample of a study of blood T cell repertoires in COVID-19. Some clones are missing from TCRdb's copy, which holds only in-frame ones; the method was immunoSEQ multiplex PCR. The sample holds more than 85,000 clones, approximately 80% seen once. The sequenced material came from peripheral blood. Receptor source: a man between 60 and 75 years old with acute or convalescent COVID-19. CDR3s include the opening cysteine and the closing phenylalanine or tryptophan. Each record gives: CDR3 length, V gene, J gene, clone size, D gene, CDR3 protein, CDR3 DNA. The D gene is left open where the match is weak. Clone size is not always given. Where it is, it says once, few, many or a class for expanded clones.

15	TRBV6-5	TRBJ2-2	NA	TRBD1	CASRMGTGNTGELFF	TGTGCCAGCAGGATGGGGACAGGGAACACCGGGGAGCTGTTTTTT
16	TRBV10-2	TRBJ2-5	NA	TRBD2	CASSSGKTSMGETQYF	TGCGCCAGCTCTAGCGGAAAGACCTCAATGGGGGAGACCCAGTACTTC
19	TRBV11-2	TRBJ2-6	NA	TRBD1	CASSFPRQGAQSGANVLTF	TGTGCCAGCAGCTTCCCACGACAGGGGGCTCAATCTGGGGCCAACGTCCTGACTTTC
12	TRBV25-1	TRBJ1-6	NA	TRBD1	CASSAGGSPLHF	TGTGCCAGCAGTGCAGGGGGCTCACCCCTCCACTTT
16	TRBV2	TRBJ2-1	NA	TRBD2	CASSSFGTSVYNEQFF	TGTGCCAGCAGTTCGTTCGGGACTAGCGTCTACAATGAGCAGTTCTTC
16	TRBV9	TRBJ2-1	NA	TRBD2	CASSSTGTSGVDEQFF	TGTGCCAGCAGCTCTACCGGGACTAGCGGGGTCGATGAGCAGTTCTTC
18	TRBV5-1	TRBJ2-2	few	TRBD1	CASSIQGPTISNTGELFF	TGCGCCAGCAGTATACAGGGGCCGACTATTTCGAACACCGGGGAGCTGTTTTTT
16	TRBV28	TRBJ1-2	NA	TRBD1	CASSPLTGGGLGGYTF	TGTGCCAGCAGTCCCCTGACAGGGGGAGGCTTAGGTGGCTACACCTTC
14	TRBV6-5	TRBJ2-5	NA	NA	CASSYPDNQETQYF	TGTGCCAGCAGTTACCCGGACAACCAAGAGACCCAGTACTTC
15	TRBV19	TRBJ2-1	few	TRBD1	CASSSGTGPYNEQFF	TGTGCCAGTAGTAGTGGGACAGGCCCCTACAATGAGCAGTTCTTC
14	TRBV7-9	TRBJ2-1	NA	NA	CASSRTTGRNEQFF	TGTGCCAGCAGCCGAACGACTGGTAGGAATGAGCAGTTCTTC
10	TRBV29-1	TRBJ2-5	NA	NA	CSVTGETQYF	TGCAGCGTCACCGGGGAGACCCAGTACTTC
15	TRBV9	TRBJ2-7	once	NA	CASSRQTGTSYEQYF	TGTGCCAGCAGCCGCCAGACAGGAACCTCCTACGAGCAGTACTTC
14	TRBV6-2/TRBV6-3	TRBJ2-3	few	NA	CASSLARSTDTQYF	TGTGCCAGCAGCCTCGCCCGGAGCACAGATACGCAGTATTTT
17	TRBV3-1/TRBV3-2	TRBJ2-1	NA	TRBD2	CASSPPRGLAESNEQFF	TGTGCCAGCAGCCCCCCGAGAGGACTAGCGGAAAGCAATGAGCAGTTCTTC
16	TRBV6-2/TRBV6-3	TRBJ1-1	NA	NA	CASSYIGTGPNTEAFF	TGTGCCAGCAGTTACATTGGTACAGGGCCAAACACTGAAGCTTTCTTT
11	TRBV6-6	TRBJ1-5	NA	NA	CASSTDQPQHF	TGTGCCAGCAGTACGGATCAGCCCCAGCATTTT
17	TRBV7-9	TRBJ2-3	NA	TRBD2	CASNQGFGLGGTDTQYF	TGTGCCAGCAACCAAGGATTCGGACTAGGCGGCACAGATACGCAGTATTTT
14	TRBV14	TRBJ1-6	NA	TRBD1	CASSYGQGNSPLHF	TGTGCCAGCAGCTATGGACAGGGGAATTCACCCCTCCACTTT
14	TRBV27	TRBJ1-4	once	TRBD1	CASSLQGAGEKLFF	TGTGCCAGCAGTTTACAGGGGGCAGGGGAAAAACTGTTTTTT
14	TRBV30	TRBJ2-1	NA	NA	CAWSKGGNHNEQFF	TGTGCCTGGAGTAAGGGGGGGAATCACAATGAGCAGTTCTTC
13	TRBV19	TRBJ2-5	NA	NA	CASKRGGQETQYF	TGTGCCAGTAAAAGGGGCGGCCAAGAGACCCAGTACTTC
15	TRBV7-2	TRBJ2-1	NA	NA	CASSPGRGTYNEQFF	TGTGCCAGCAGCCCGGGCCGGGGAACCTACAATGAGCAGTTCTTC
15	TRBV11-2	TRBJ1-1	NA	NA	CASSLQSSGDTEAFF	TGTGCCAGCAGCTTACAGTCATCCGGGGACACTGAAGCTTTCTTT
18	TRBV15	TRBJ2-2	few	TRBD2	CATSRGRGLAGNTGELFF	TGTGCCACCAGCAGAGGAAGGGGACTAGCGGGGAACACCGGGGAGCTGTTTTTT
16	TRBV11-2	TRBJ2-2	once	NA	CASSLVQGWNTGELFF	TGTGCCAGCAGCTTAGTGCAGGGATGGAACACCGGGGAGCTGTTTTTT
13	TRBV29-1	TRBJ1-6	once	NA	CSVEDGGNSPLHF	TGCAGCGTTGAGGACGGAGGAAATTCACCCCTCCACTTT
15	TRBV6-4	TRBJ2-3	NA	NA	CASRTDSTSTDTQYF	TGTGCCAGCAGAACGGACTCAACTAGCACAGATACGCAGTATTTT
14	TRBV10-3	TRBJ2-3	NA	TRBD1	CAISVGQGKDTQYF	TGTGCCATCAGTGTAGGACAGGGTAAAGATACGCAGTATTTT